A single sample gave rise to the 8 T cell receptor beta chains below, sequenced in a study of blood T cell repertoires in COVID-19 (dated by TCRdb to about 2020). To prepare the library, the immunoSEQ multiplex PCR assay was applied. As stored in TCRdb, this immuneACCESS dataset retains in-frame rearrangements with V and J assigned. A fraction of the clones does not appear; measured against another copy, unresolved V genes explain less than half of the discrepancy, and the remainder lacks a known reason. The table for this sample lists approximately 210,000 clones; around 80% of them were counted only once. The top ten constitute about 4.5% of the sample. Sequencing was done on a sample of PBMCs or T cells enriched from blood (not recorded which). The origin of the receptors is a man between 25 and 39 years old with acute COVID-19.

The J gene is TRBJ1-6, the V gene TRBV18, with D uncertain. The CDR3 spans 13 residues. Per germline, CDR1 KGHSH and CDR2 LQKENI. Trimming removed 5 bases from V and 7 bases from J, with 9 bases in between. The CDR3 reads CASSTGVNSPLHF. In DNA form, the CDR3 reads TGTGCCAGCTCAACCGGGGTCAATTCACCCCTCCACTTT.

The gene calls are TRBV10-3 and TRBJ2-3; no definite D call. The CDR3 has 12 residues. V was shortened by 4 bases and J by 2 bases, with 4 bases between the two germline ends. CDR1 and CDR2 (germline): ENHRY, SYGVKD. The DNA for the CDR3 is TGTGCCATCAGTGGAGACACAGATACGCAGTATTTT. As protein: CAISGDTDTQYF.

The chain links TRBV11-2 to TRBJ1-6; 7 bases fit TRBD1. The CDR3 runs to 15 residues. Trimming cost V 1 base and J 12 bases; bases outside gene matches: 9. CDR1 is SGHAT, CDR2 FQNNGV, per germline. CDR3 DNA: TGTGCCAGCAGCTTAGTCGATCAGGGGGTGGTACCCCTCCACTTT. This gives the protein CASSLVDQGVVPLHF.

The rearrangement links TRBV30 to TRBJ2-2; no firm D call. Trimming shortened V by 1 base and J by 2 bases, and 5 bases separated the two germline ends. This CDR3 contains 13 residues. The V gene's germline CDR1 is GTSNPN and CDR2 SVGIG (reference sequence). The CDR3 region has the DNA TGTGCCTGGAGTGCACTAAACACCGGGGAGCTGTTTTTT. The encoded protein is CAWSALNTGELFF.

V usage is TRBV9 and J usage is TRBJ1-5; TRBD1 matches at 7 bases. The CDR3 covers 15 residues. CDR1 and CDR2 from the germline V gene are SGDLS and YYNGEE. With 0 bases clipped from V and 5 bases from J, the junction kept 5 bases outside the gene matches. CDR3 region: CASSVGGGSDQPQHF. In DNA, the CDR3 is TGTGCCAGCAGCGTAGGAGGGGGCTCGGATCAGCCCCAGCATTTT.

The CDR3 sequence: CASSVETGGDEQYF. Here the CDR3 DNA reads TGTGCCAGCAGCGTAGAGACAGGGGGCGACGAGCAGTACTTC. The V and J genes are TRBV9 and TRBJ2-7; 10 positions agree with TRBD1. This CDR3 has 14 amino acids. V dropped 0 bases and J dropped 5; count of bases not matched to a gene: 2. Germline assignment: CDR1 SGDLS and CDR2 YYNGEE.

The rearrangement uses TRBV4-1 and TRBJ1-2, with D maybe TRBD1 (5 bases). This CDR3 region has 16 residues. Germline V gives CDR1 MGHRA, CDR2 YSYEKL. Trimming took 4 bases from V and 3 from J, leaving 18 bases between them. The CDR3 region is CASSLTETESYYGYTF. The CDR3, as DNA: TGCGCCAGCAGCCTCACCGAGACAGAATCCTACTATGGCTACACCTTC.

The chain joins TRBV4-1 to TRBJ1-1; D possibly corresponds to TRBD1 (5 bases). This CDR3 has 12 amino acids. Germline CDR1 MGHRA, CDR2 YSYEKL. Trimming removed 4 bases from V and 7 bases from J, with 10 bases in between. As DNA, the CDR3 is TGCGCCAGCAGCCTAGGGGTAGGTGAAGCTTTCTTT. Amino acid sequence: CASSLGVGEAFF.